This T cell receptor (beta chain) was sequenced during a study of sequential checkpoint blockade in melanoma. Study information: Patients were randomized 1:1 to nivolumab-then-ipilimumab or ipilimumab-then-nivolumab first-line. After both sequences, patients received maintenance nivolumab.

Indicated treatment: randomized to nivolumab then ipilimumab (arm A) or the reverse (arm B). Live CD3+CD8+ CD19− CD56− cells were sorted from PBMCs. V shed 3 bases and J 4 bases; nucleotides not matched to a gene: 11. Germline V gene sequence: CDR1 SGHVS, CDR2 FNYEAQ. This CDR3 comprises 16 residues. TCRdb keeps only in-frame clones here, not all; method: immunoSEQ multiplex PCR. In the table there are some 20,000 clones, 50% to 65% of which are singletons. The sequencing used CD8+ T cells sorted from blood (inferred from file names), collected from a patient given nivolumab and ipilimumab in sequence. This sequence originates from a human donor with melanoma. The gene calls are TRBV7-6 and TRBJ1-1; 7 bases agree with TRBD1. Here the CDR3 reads CASSLTGILGGTEAFF. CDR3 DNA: TGTGCCAGCAGCTTGACAGGGATTTTGGGTGGCACTGAAGCTTTCTTT.